The entry below gives a single T cell receptor (beta chain) sequence along with its context. Its cognate antigen is unknown. This sample stems from a study of cytomegalovirus exposure and HLA in healthy donors. Study-wide results and limits: Because they were indistinguishable, some V segments, including TRBV6-2 and TRBV6-3, were excluded.

PCR used 60 Vbeta primers and 13 Jbeta primers. Sequenced by immunoSEQ multiplex PCR; TCRdb stores in-frame clones only, minus some. The record lists 200,000 to 250,000 clones, of which the ten most abundant hold roughly 1.1%. The germline gives CDR1 SEHNR, CDR2 FQNEAQ (reference sequence). The CDR3 length is 15 residues. Trimming shortened V by 2 bases and J by 1 base, and 12 bases separated the two germline ends. The sample comprised PBMCs. This TCR came from a girl aged 2 to 9 in good health and CMV-seropositive. The chain joins TRBV7-9 to TRBJ2-7, with D possibly being TRBD2 (6 bases). The CDR3 loop is CASSLWTTYSYEQYF. The CDR3 nucleotides read TGTGCCAGCAGCTTATGGACTACCTATTCCTACGAGCAGTACTTC.